This entry lists 5 T cell receptor beta chains sequenced from one sample in a study of cytomegalovirus exposure and HLA in healthy donors. Researchers ran the PCR with 60 Vbeta and 13 Jbeta primers. The data were produced by immunoSEQ multiplex PCR, yet TCRdb's version contains in-frame clones alone and is incomplete. The listing contains roughly 62,000 clones. Source material: PBMCs. Receptors originate from a male donor in good health and CMV-seronegative.

The J gene is TRBJ2-7, the V gene TRBV29-1; 7 bases map to TRBD2. The germline V gene encodes CDR1 SQVTM and CDR2 ANQGSEA. Unmatched junction bases numbered 6, after V lost 4 bases and J lost 6 bases. The CDR3 consists of 12 residues. CDR3 amino acids: CSVGWTGGEQYF. The CDR3 DNA reads TGCAGCGTTGGTTGGACGGGGGGCGAGCAGTACTTC.

The chain uses TRBV7-3 and TRBJ1-1; TRBD1 is a possible D gene (5 bases). CDR3 length: 13 residues. With 5 bases removed from V and 2 bases from J, the gap between germline ends came to 9 bases. CDR1 is SGHTA, CDR2 FQGTGA, per germline. CDR3 amino acids: CASSPQGNTEAFF. In DNA form, the CDR3 reads TGTGCCAGCAGCCCGCAGGGAAACACTGAAGCTTTCTTT.

The chain combines TRBV7-2 with TRBJ2-3, with D perhaps matching TRBD2 (6 bases). CDR3 length equals 16 residues. Germline loops: CDR1 SGHTA, CDR2 FQGNSA. V was pared by 1 base and J by 2 bases, with 13 bases between. The DNA for the CDR3 is TGTGCCAGCAGCTTAGACTCGCGGGGATACACAGATACGCAGTATTTT. It translates to CASSLDSRGYTDTQYF.

This chain connects TRBV5-1 to TRBJ2-7; the match to TRBD2 covers 11 bases. CDR1 and CDR2 from the germline V gene are SGHRS and YFSETQ. V lost 4 bases, J lost 4 bases, and 7 bases stayed unmatched. This CDR3 contains 15 residues. Written as DNA, the CDR3 is TGCGCCAGCAGCCTACTAGCGGGAGAGGGGTACGAGCAGTACTTC. Its protein is CASSLLAGEGYEQYF.

V gene TRBV2 combines with J gene TRBJ2-5; tentative D call: TRBD1 (5 bases). Trimming took 0 bases from V and 4 from J, leaving 9 bases between them. This CDR3 has 14 residues. Germline lookup yields CDR1 SNHLY and CDR2 FYNNEI. The chain's CDR3 is CASSEALQGETQYF. Written as DNA, the CDR3 is TGTGCCAGCAGTGAAGCATTGCAGGGAGAGACCCAGTACTTC.